The 18 T cell receptor beta chains listed next were all sequenced from one sample in a study of cytomegalovirus exposure and HLA in healthy donors listed by TCRdb under 2017. Receptors were amplified or captured by the immunoSEQ multiplex PCR assay. For the multiplex PCR, a mixture combining 60 forward primers for TCR Vbeta segments and 13 reverse primers for TCR Jbeta segments was used. TCRdb stores this immuneACCESS table with in-frame sequences only. Part of the clones is absent; in the studies checked, under half of the shortfall reflects unresolved V genes, and no reason is known for the rest. Recorded for this sample are more than 95,000 clones; around a tenth of them occurred a single time. Jointly, the top ten make up around 3% of the sample. The sequenced sample consisted of PBMCs. All receptors come from a man aged 25-45 years in good health and CMV-seronegative.

This clone has more than one count but fewer than ten. The chain employs TRBV19 and TRBJ2-6, with a possible D match to TRBD2 (5 bases). Germline V gives CDR1 LNHDA, CDR2 SQIVND (reference sequence). The CDR3 length is 17 residues. V was clipped by 3 bases and J by 0 bases, with 12 bases between them. The CDR3 region is CASSMGSRNSGANVLTF. DNA of the CDR3: TGTGCCAGTAGTATGGGGAGTAGGAACTCTGGGGCCAACGTCCTGACTTTC.

This clone turned up a few times. V usage is TRBV5-4 and J usage is TRBJ2-7; TRBD2 might be the D (6 bases). Germline V lookup: CDR1 SGHNT, CDR2 YYREEE (reference sequence). With 2 bases removed from V and 5 bases from J, the gap between germline ends came to 11 bases. CDR3 length equals 13 residues. The CDR3, as DNA: TGTGCCAGCAGCTTCCGGGGAGGTAACGAGCAGTACTTC. This translates into CASSFRGGNEQYF. The whole variable domain, filled in from reference TRBV5-4 and TRBJ2-7, reads ETGVTQSPTHLIKTRGQQVTLRCSSQSGHNTVSWYQQALGQGPQFIFQYYREEENGRGNFPPRFSGLQFPNYSSELNVNALELDDSALYLCASSFRGGNEQYFGPGTRLTVT.

The chain carries TRBV9 and TRBJ2-5; tentative D call: TRBD1 (6 bases). Trimming stripped 0 bases from V and 0 bases from J, with 9 bases between. Germline CDR1 SGDLS, CDR2 YYNGEE. This CDR3 has 15 amino acids. CDR3 sequence reads: CASSVVTGYQETQYF. The CDR3 DNA reads TGTGCCAGCAGCGTAGTGACAGGCTACCAAGAGACCCAGTACTTC.

The chain is built from TRBV7-9 and TRBJ2-1; D may be TRBD2 (5 bases). Trimming took 3 bases from V and 1 from J, leaving 7 bases between them. The CDR3 is 14 amino acids. The germline V gene encodes CDR1 SEHNR and CDR2 FQNEAQ (reference sequence). CDR3: CASSFRGSYNEQFF. DNA of the CDR3: TGTGCCAGCAGCTTTAGAGGGTCCTACAATGAGCAGTTCTTC.

This clone has more than one count but fewer than ten. The chain couples TRBV30 to TRBJ1-1; D is undetermined. Germline V gene sequence: CDR1 GTSNPN, CDR2 SVGIG (reference sequence). V lost 0 bases and J 5 bases, leaving 4 bases between the germline ends. The CDR3 has 11 residues. Here the CDR3 reads CAWSVLTEAFF. CDR3 nucleotide sequence: TGTGCCTGGAGTGTGCTAACTGAAGCTTTCTTT.

This clone was detected only a few times. The chain recombines TRBV29-1 with TRBJ1-1; 9 bases fit TRBD1. The CDR3 is made up of 17 amino acids. Trimming at V came to 1 base and at J to 3 bases, leaving 12 bases not matched to a gene. CDR1 is SQVTM and CDR2 is ANQGSEA in the germline V gene. As DNA, the CDR3 is TGCAGCGTTGAAGGGGCACAGGGGGCTATACCGTACACTGAAGCTTTCTTT. It encodes CSVEGAQGAIPYTEAFF.

The rearrangement uses TRBV5-1 and TRBJ2-5; tentative D call: TRBD2 (5 bases). The V end was cut by 4 bases, the J end by 0 bases, with 16 bases between. CDR1 and CDR2 (germline): SGHRS, YFSETQ. The CDR3 extends over 16 amino acids. The CDR3 DNA is TGCGCCAGCAGCAGCGGTAGGACCTGGGACCAAGAGACCCAGTACTTC. This sequence encodes CASSSGRTWDQETQYF.

This chain connects TRBV9 to TRBJ1-3; D might be TRBD1 (6 bases). Germline assignment: CDR1 SGDLS and CDR2 YYNGEE. Between the trimmed V and J ends, which lost 4 bases and 0 bases, there was a span of 20 bases. The CDR3 totals 18 residues. DNA of the CDR3: TGTGCCAGCAGCCATAAGGGACAAACAAGTCGCTCTGGAAACACCATATATTTT. Residues: CASSHKGQTSRSGNTIYF.

This clone was seen a handful of times. This chain uses TRBV19 with TRBJ2-3; a possible D gene is TRBD2 (6 bases). In germline, CDR1 is LNHDA, CDR2 SQIVND (reference sequence). The V gene lost 6 bases and the J gene lost 5 bases, with 6 bases spanning the gap. The CDR3 covers 11 residues. CDR3 protein: CASRRGDTQYF. The CDR3 DNA is TGTGCCAGTAGGCGGGGAGATACGCAGTATTTT.

V is TRBV2 and J is TRBJ1-1; D gene unclear. Looked up from germline, CDR1 is SNHLY and CDR2 is FYNNEI. CDR3 length: 14 residues. V lost 8 bases to trimming and J lost 1 base, with 14 bases between them. The CDR3 reads CASPRSQTNTEAFF. CDR3 sequence (DNA): TGTGCCAGCCCAAGGAGCCAGACGAACACTGAAGCTTTCTTT.

CDR3 nucleotides: TGCGCCAGCAGCTTGGGAGGGATCGGCACTGAAGCTTTCTTT. It yields the protein CASSLGGIGTEAFF. The V gene is TRBV5-1, the J gene TRBJ1-1; no definite D call. The CDR3 runs to 14 residues. Germline CDR1 SGHRS, CDR2 YFSETQ. Trimming removed 0 bases at V and 4 bases at J, with 10 bases between.

A few counts support this clone. CDR3 region: CASSLEAGINYGYTF. CDR3 coding DNA: TGTGCCAGCAGCTTAGAGGCAGGGATTAACTATGGCTACACCTTC. The chain couples TRBV11-2 to TRBJ1-2, with TRBD1 as a possible D gene (5 bases). V was clipped by 0 bases and J by 1 base, with 9 bases between them. The CDR3 spans 15 residues. The germline CDR1 and CDR2 sequences are SGHAT and FQNNGV.

The chain is built from TRBV2 and TRBJ1-2; TRBD1 agrees at 9 bases. The CDR3 runs to 16 residues. The germline CDR1 and CDR2 sequences are SNHLY and FYNNEI. The trim removed 7 bases at V and 1 base at J, leaving 10 bases unmatched. DNA of the CDR3: TGTGCCAGCACCTTACTAAGACAGGGGGATAACTATGGCTACACCTTC. Translating gives CASTLLRQGDNYGYTF.

This clone was seen a handful of times. J is TRBJ2-7 and V is TRBV27; 10 nucleotides line up with TRBD1. This CDR3 has 15 amino acids. Germline V gene lookup returns CDR1 MNHEY and CDR2 SMNVEV (reference sequence). V shed 8 bases and J 3 bases; nucleotides not matched to a gene: 10. The CDR3 protein is CASADPGQGLYEQYF. CDR3 DNA: TGTGCCAGCGCGGATCCGGGACAGGGGCTCTACGAGCAGTACTTC.

The V gene is TRBV28, the J gene TRBJ2-5; maybe TRBD1 (5 bases). Trimming stripped 5 bases from V and 5 bases from J, with 15 bases between. The CDR3 sequence is 14 residues long. CDR1 and CDR2 (germline): MDHEN, SYDVKM. CDR3 coding DNA: TGTGCCAGCAGTAGCGACCGGACAAGGGAGACCCAGTACTTC. Its protein is CASSSDRTRETQYF.

This chain joins TRBV4-3 and TRBJ1-2; 7 bases match TRBD1. The CDR3 extends over 16 amino acids. Germline V CDR1 and CDR2: LGHNA, YSLEER. J gave up 7 bases and V 5 bases, and 16 bases lay outside the gene matches. In DNA, the CDR3 is TGCGCCAGCAGCTACTCTCGTGGGGGCAGGGACAGTGGCTACACCTTC. As protein: CASSYSRGGRDSGYTF.

In its sample, this clone was seen a few times. This chain joins TRBV11-2 and TRBJ2-2; no clear D. The ends were cut back, 7 bases at V and 4 bases at J, with 10 bases in the middle. The CDR3 totals 13 residues. The germline CDR1 and CDR2 sequences are SGHAT and FQNNGV. CDR3 sequence reads: CASTTSVTGELFF. The CDR3 DNA follows: TGTGCCAGCACCACATCAGTCACCGGGGAGCTGTTTTTT. Full variable domain (missing parts from reference TRBV11-2 and TRBJ2-2): EAGVAQSPRYKIIEKRQSVAFWCNPISGHATLYWYQQILGQGPKLLIQFQNNGVVDDSQLPKDRFSAERLKGVDSTLKIQPAKLEDSAVYLCASTTSVTGELFFGEGSRLTVL.

This clone was recorded a few times. The chain couples TRBV18 to TRBJ1-1; D call uncertain. The CDR3 covers 15 residues. V dropped 0 bases and J dropped 0 bases, with 8 bases sitting between them. The germline V gene has CDR1 KGHSH and CDR2 LQKENI. The DNA of the CDR3 is TGTGCCAGCTCACCACCGAGGGCGATGAACACTGAAGCTTTCTTT. This translates into CASSPPRAMNTEAFF.